A selection of T cell receptor beta chains follows, all from one sample in a study of blood T cell repertoires in COVID-19. Sequencing was performed with immunoSEQ multiplex PCR; in TCRdb, only in-frame clones are kept and a portion is missing. The sample gives some 340,000 clones, approximately 91% of which show up once; less than 4% is in the top ten. Sample: PBMCs or T cells enriched from blood (not recorded which). The source of these receptors is a woman in her 30s who had been exposed to COVID-19. Each CDR3 is given with its conserved first and last residue. A D gene is named only where the DNA matches it firmly. Where a row states a size, it is once, few, many or the class of an expanded clone; other rows omit it.

d_gene,v_gene,abundance,j_gene,CDR3aa,CDR3nt
NA,TRBV7-3,NA,TRBJ2-1,CASSLIGGAESLFDNEQFF,TGTGCCAGCAGCTTAATTGGGGGGGCCGAGTCTTTGTTCGACAATGAGCAGTTCTTC
NA,TRBV2,NA,TRBJ2-3,CASSQPTRRDSYTDTQYF,TGTGCCAGCAGTCAACCCACACGTAGGGACTCTTACACAGATACGCAGTATTTT
NA,TRBV18,few,TRBJ2-7,CASSPNPGTGDSYEQYF,TGTGCCAGCTCACCAAACCCCGGGACTGGGGACTCCTACGAGCAGTACTTC
TRBD1,TRBV7-3,NA,TRBJ1-6,CASSLGTGGLSPLHF,TGTGCCAGCAGCTTAGGGACAGGGGGCCTTTCACCCCTCCACTTT
NA,TRBV7-9,NA,TRBJ2-7,CASSGDSFEQYF,TGTGCCAGCAGCGGCGACAGTTTCGAGCAGTACTTC
NA,TRBV28,NA,TRBJ2-2,CASSLVSGMGGGELFF,TGTGCCAGCAGTTTAGTGTCAGGGATGGGCGGCGGGGAGCTGTTTTTT
TRBD1,TRBV11-3,once,TRBJ2-5,CASSSGQQETQYF,TGTGCCAGCAGCTCGGGACAGCAAGAGACCCAGTACTTC
TRBD1,TRBV4-3,NA,TRBJ1-2,CASSQDRDRGYYGYTF,TGCGCCAGCAGCCAAGACCGGGACAGGGGTTATTATGGCTACACCTTC
NA,TRBV11-2,NA,TRBJ1-1,CASSLVTQNTEAFF,TGTGCCAGCAGCTTAGTGACACAGAACACTGAAGCTTTCTTT
TRBD1,TRBV7-2,NA,TRBJ1-1,CASSLRKGQGAAKAFF,TGTGCCAGCAGCTTACGTAAAGGACAGGGGGCCGCTAAGGCTTTCTTT
TRBD2,TRBV10-1,NA,TRBJ2-5,CASSLAGQSQETQYF,TGCGCCAGCAGTCTAGCGGGGCAAAGTCAAGAGACCCAGTACTTC
NA,TRBV6-6,NA,TRBJ1-5,CASRHPTGFNQPQHF,TGTGCCAGCAGACACCCTACAGGGTTCAATCAGCCCCAGCATTTT
TRBD1,TRBV19,once,TRBJ1-4,CASSVLPGQGGATNEKLFF,TGTGCCAGTAGTGTCCTCCCCGGACAGGGGGGAGCAACTAATGAAAAACTGTTTTTT
TRBD1,TRBV6-6,NA,TRBJ1-2,CASSYLDRGPNTF,TGTGCCAGCAGTTACTTGGACAGGGGTCCCAATACCTTC
NA,TRBV5-1,NA,TRBJ2-6,CASSFRGRLSRANVLTF,TGCGCCAGCAGCTTCCGGGGGAGACTCTCTCGGGCCAACGTCCTGACTTTC
NA,TRBV5-4,few,TRBJ2-7,CASSLTGYSNEQYF,TGTGCCAGCAGCCTGACAGGTTACTCTAACGAGCAGTACTTC
NA,TRBV19,NA,TRBJ1-2,CASSPPGVYGYTF,TGTGCCAGTAGTCCCCCAGGGGTCTATGGCTACACCTTC
TRBD1,TRBV5-1,NA,TRBJ1-6,CASSLRGQGRGSPLHF,TGCGCCAGCAGCTTGAGGGGACAGGGGAGAGGATCACCCCTCCACTTT
NA,TRBV27,NA,TRBJ1-6,CASSLGHSSPLHF,TGTGCCAGCAGTTTAGGACACAGCTCACCCCTCCACTTT
NA,TRBV5-4,NA,TRBJ1-3,CASSSYSGNTIYF,TGTGCCAGCAGCTCTTACTCTGGAAACACCATATATTTT
NA,TRBV6-4,NA,TRBJ1-2,CASSDSYPGGVCGYTF,TGTGCCAGCAGTGACTCGTATCCCGGAGGGGTATGTGGCTACACCTTC
NA,TRBV10-1,once,TRBJ2-7,CASSESGRSHPYEQYF,TGCGCCAGCAGTGAGTCGGGTCGGAGCCATCCCTACGAGCAGTACTTC
NA,TRBV13,NA,TRBJ1-6,CASSPVGVNSPLHF,TGTGCCAGCAGCCCCGTAGGGGTAAATTCACCCCTCCACTTT
TRBD1,TRBV5-5,once,TRBJ2-5,CASSPGQGPGRETQYF,TGTGCCAGCAGCCCGGGACAGGGGCCAGGGAGGGAGACCCAGTACTTC
TRBD1,TRBV4-3,NA,TRBJ1-3,CASSQNPLGQVLLSGNTIYF,TGCGCCAGCAGCCAAAACCCGCTGGGACAGGTCCTCCTCTCTGGAAACACCATATATTTT
TRBD1,TRBV6-5,NA,TRBJ2-7,CASSFRDSYYEQYF,TGTGCCAGCAGTTTTCGGGACAGCTATTACGAGCAGTACTTC
TRBD1,TRBV3-1/TRBV3-2,NA,TRBJ2-7,CASSQSVMGQEIYEQYF,TGTGCCAGCAGCCAGTCAGTAATGGGACAGGAGATCTACGAGCAGTACTTC
NA,TRBV6-5,NA,TRBJ1-2,CASGTGRTYGYTF,TGTGCCAGCGGAACAGGACGGACCTATGGCTACACCTTC
TRBD2,TRBV5-1,NA,TRBJ2-3,CASSLPSGVGGSTDTQYF,TGCGCCAGCAGCTTGCCTAGCGGGGTCGGGGGTAGCACAGATACGCAGTATTTT